A single TCR beta chain is shown here with its context. CDR1 and CDR2 from the germline V gene are SNHLY and FYNNEI. V was trimmed by 7 bases and J by 2 bases, leaving 5 bases between them. The CDR3 runs to 11 residues. This sample is part of a study of blood T cell repertoires in COVID-19. As for the study in general: Samples came from the United States, Italy and Spain, spanning acute and convalescent COVID-19. The cDNA or gDNA used as material had been derived from T cells, B-cell-depleted T cells, or PBMCs.

Methods used by the authors: Reference gene primer amplification gave estimated nucleated cell counts. Clones were read by immunoSEQ multiplex PCR, and TCRdb kept only the in-frame ones, dropping some. D and trimming were read from the DNA, whereas the V and J calls and clone size are those reported in that table. Among approximately 60,000 clones listed, around three quarters were seen once. The specimen sequenced was peripheral blood. This chain uses TRBV2 with TRBJ1-2; D call uncertain. This clonotype was sampled from a human donor in a cohort sampled during active COVID-19. CDR3 region: CASNGNYGYTF. CDR3 DNA sequence: TGTGCCAGCAACGGGAACTATGGCTACACCTTC. Full variable domain (rest looked up from reference TRBV2 and TRBJ1-2): EPEVTQTPSHQVTQMGQEVILRCVPISNHLYFYWYRQILGQKVEFLVSFYNNEISEKSEIFDDQFSVERPDGSNFTLKIRSTKLEDSAMYFCASNGNYGYTFGSGTRLTVV.